Shown below are 10 T cell receptor beta chains from a single sample sequenced in a study of CD8 T cells in ankylosing spondylitis (dated by TCRdb to about 2017). Library preparation was by 5' RACE. Data came from an Illumina HiSeq 2500. The raw public reads went through TCRdb reprocessing: fastp at Q25, MiXCR clone calling, in-frame beta chains kept. One record per CDR3 amino acid sequence lists the most common genes and DNA. The sample profile shows hundreds of thousands of distinct CDR3 sequences; 20% to 25% of them were found once. Roughly 4% of the sample goes to the ten largest clones. Sequenced sample: blood, either unsorted or a sorted T cell fraction (not recorded which). These receptors were taken from a female donor with ankylosing spondylitis or in good health (not recorded which).

This clonotype was observed once. This chain links TRBV6-1 with TRBJ2-2; possibly TRBD1 for D (5 bases). Germline CDR1 and CDR2: MNHNS and SASEGT. The CDR3 totals 13 residues. The V end was cut by 6 bases, the J end by 5 bases, with 10 bases between. In DNA, the CDR3 is TGTGCCAGCAGAGAGACAGCGACCGGGGAGCTGTTTTTT. Translating it yields CASRETATGELFF.

The chain links TRBV12-5 to TRBJ2-1; no definite D call. Germline lookup yields CDR1 LGHNT and CDR2 FRNRAP. The germline V and J ends were trimmed by 5 bases and 0 bases, with 8 bases remaining between them. This CDR3 is built from 14 residues. The CDR3 region is CASGPESSYNEQFF. The CDR3 DNA reads TGTGCTAGTGGTCCTGAGAGCTCCTACAATGAGCAGTTCTTC.

This clonotype showed up just a few times. The chain carries TRBV7-9 and TRBJ2-1; 16 bases agree with TRBD2. V gave up 3 bases and J gave up 9 bases; unmatched junction bases: 5. CDR1 and CDR2 (germline): SEHNR, FQNEAQ (reference sequence). The CDR3 is 16 residues long. CDR3 DNA sequence: TGTGCCAGCAGCTTTCCCGGGACTAGCGGGGGGGGTGAGCAGTTCTTC. Translating gives CASSFPGTSGGGEQFF.

This clonotype was seen many times. The DNA of the CDR3 is TGTGCCAGCAGCCCGTTCAGGTCTTTGAACACTGAAGCTTTCTTT. Protein: CASSPFRSLNTEAFF. The genes are TRBV7-2 and TRBJ1-1; D uncertain. Trimming took 5 bases from V and 0 from J, leaving 13 bases between them. The CDR3 is 15 residues long. The germline CDR1 and CDR2 sequences are SGHTA and FQGNSA.

This clonotype was counted a few times. The CDR3 spells CASSQDSSTVRTQYF. The CDR3 DNA follows: TGCGCCAGCAGCCAAGATTCTAGCACGGTTAGGACCCAGTACTTC. The rearrangement links TRBV4-3 to TRBJ2-5, with a possible D match to TRBD2 (5 bases). CDR1 is LGHNA and CDR2 is YSLEER in the germline V gene. The CDR3 covers 15 residues. V shed 0 bases and J shed 7 bases, with 15 bases lying between them.

This clonotype has just a few counts. This chain connects TRBV7-9 to TRBJ1-2; D gene ambiguous. Trimming cost V 7 bases and J 0 bases, with 15 bases left between them. The CDR3 totals 15 residues. In germline, CDR1 is SEHNR, CDR2 FQNEAQ (reference sequence). The CDR3 reads CASTPGYGTNYGYTF. In DNA form, the CDR3 reads TGTGCCAGCACCCCAGGATACGGAACTAACTATGGCTACACCTTC. The whole variable domain, remainder taken from reference TRBV7-9 and TRBJ1-2, is DTGVSQNPRHKITKRGQNVTFRCDPISEHNRLYWYRQTLGQGPEFLTYFQNEAQLEKSRLLSDRFSAERPKGSFSTLEIQRTEQGDSAMYLCASTPGYGTNYGYTFGSGTRLTVV.

The chain couples TRBV6-2 or TRBV6-3 to TRBJ2-1, with D perhaps matching TRBD1 (5 bases). Trimming cost V 4 bases and J 8 bases, with 12 bases left between them. This CDR3 has 13 amino acids. Germline V gene data show CDR1 as MNHEY and CDR2 as SVGEGT. CDR3 loop: CASSLLGRDEQFF. CDR3 DNA sequence: TGTGCCAGCAGTTTATTGGGGCGCGATGAGCAGTTCTTC.

V is TRBV12-3 or TRBV12-4 and J is TRBJ1-2; 10 bases align to TRBD1. CDR3 length: 15 amino acids. V lost 4 bases and J lost 7; bases outside the gene matches: 9. The CDR3, as DNA: TGTGCCAGCAGTTCATCGGGACAGGGGAGGAGTGGCTACACCTTC. It translates to CASSSSGQGRSGYTF.

This chain connects TRBV5-1 to TRBJ2-3, with 7 bases that match TRBD1. Germline V gene sequence: CDR1 SGHRS, CDR2 YFSETQ. CDR3 length: 15 amino acids. V shed 0 bases and J 3 bases; nucleotides not matched to a gene: 4. CDR3 coding DNA: TGCGCCAGCAGCTTGGAGACAGGGTCGACAGATACGCAGTATTTT. It codes for CASSLETGSTDTQYF.

This clonotype appeared a few times. The rearrangement joins TRBV6-1 to TRBJ2-6; a weak D match, TRBD1 (6 bases). Germline CDR1 and CDR2: MNHNS and SASEGT. V lost 10 bases and J 0 bases, leaving 13 bases between the germline ends. The CDR3 is made up of 15 amino acids. The CDR3 reads CATRDNLSGANVLTF. The CDR3, as DNA: TGTGCCACCCGGGACAACCTCTCTGGGGCCAACGTCCTGACTTTC.